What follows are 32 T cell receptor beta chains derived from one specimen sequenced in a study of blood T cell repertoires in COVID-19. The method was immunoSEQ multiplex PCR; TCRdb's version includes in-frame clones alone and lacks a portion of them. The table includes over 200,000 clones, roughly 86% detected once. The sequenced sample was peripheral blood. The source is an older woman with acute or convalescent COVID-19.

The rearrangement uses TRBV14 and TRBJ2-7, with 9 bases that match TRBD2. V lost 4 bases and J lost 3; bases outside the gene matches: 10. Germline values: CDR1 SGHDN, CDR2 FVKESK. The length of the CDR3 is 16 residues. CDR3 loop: CASSRGFSGRGYEQYF. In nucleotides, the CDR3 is TGTGCCAGCAGCCGAGGATTTAGCGGGAGAGGCTACGAGCAGTACTTC.

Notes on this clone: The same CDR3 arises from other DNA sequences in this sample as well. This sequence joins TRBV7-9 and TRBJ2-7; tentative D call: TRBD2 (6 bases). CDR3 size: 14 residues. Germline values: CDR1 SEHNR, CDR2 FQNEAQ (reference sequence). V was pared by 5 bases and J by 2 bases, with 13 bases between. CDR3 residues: CASSPSGGPYEQYF. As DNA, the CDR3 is TGTGCCAGCAGCCCGAGCGGAGGGCCCTACGAGCAGTACTTC.

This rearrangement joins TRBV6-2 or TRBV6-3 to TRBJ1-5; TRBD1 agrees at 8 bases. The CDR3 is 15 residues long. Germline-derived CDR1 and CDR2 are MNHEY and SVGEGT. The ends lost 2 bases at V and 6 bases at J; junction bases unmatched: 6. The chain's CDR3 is CASSYRQGSVQPQHF. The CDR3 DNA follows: TGTGCCAGCAGTTACCGACAGGGGAGCGTTCAGCCCCAGCATTTT.

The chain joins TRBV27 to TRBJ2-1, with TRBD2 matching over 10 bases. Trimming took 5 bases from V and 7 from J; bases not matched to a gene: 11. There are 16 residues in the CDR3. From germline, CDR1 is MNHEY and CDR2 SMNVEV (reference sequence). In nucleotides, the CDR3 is TGTGCCAGCAGTAAGGCCAGCGGGGGGGCAATGAATGAGCAGTTCTTC. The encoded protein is CASSKASGGAMNEQFF.

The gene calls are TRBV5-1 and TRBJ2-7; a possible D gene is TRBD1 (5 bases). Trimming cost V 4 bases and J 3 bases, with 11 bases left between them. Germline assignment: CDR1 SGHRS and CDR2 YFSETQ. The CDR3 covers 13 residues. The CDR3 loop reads CASSTQGSYEQYF. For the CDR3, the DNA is TGCGCCAGCAGCACGCAGGGAAGCTACGAGCAGTACTTC.

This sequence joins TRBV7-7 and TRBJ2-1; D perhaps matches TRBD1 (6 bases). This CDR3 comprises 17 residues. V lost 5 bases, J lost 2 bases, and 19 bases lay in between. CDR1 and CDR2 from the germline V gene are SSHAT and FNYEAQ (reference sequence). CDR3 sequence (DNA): TGTGCCAGCAGCCCTCGGACAGATCCAGTAGCCTACAATGAGCAGTTCTTC. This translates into CASSPRTDPVAYNEQFF. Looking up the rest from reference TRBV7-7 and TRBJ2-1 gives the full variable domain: GAGVSQSPRYKVTKRGQDVTLRCDPISSHATLYWYQQALGQGPEFLTYFNYEAQPDKSGLPSDRFSAERPEGSISTLTIQRTEQRDSAMYRCASSPRTDPVAYNEQFFGPGTRLTVL.

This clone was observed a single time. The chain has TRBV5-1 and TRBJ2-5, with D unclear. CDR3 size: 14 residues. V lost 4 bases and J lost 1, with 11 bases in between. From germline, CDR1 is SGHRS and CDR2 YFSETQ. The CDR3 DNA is TGCGCCAGCAGCCCCGGTAGTCCCCAAGAGACCCAGTACTTC. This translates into CASSPGSPQETQYF.

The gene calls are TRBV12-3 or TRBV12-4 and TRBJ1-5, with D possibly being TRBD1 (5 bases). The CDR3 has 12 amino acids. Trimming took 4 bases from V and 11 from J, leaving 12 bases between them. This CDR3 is CASSSGGGAQHF. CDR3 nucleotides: TGTGCCAGCAGTTCGGGGGGAGGGGCCCAGCATTTT.

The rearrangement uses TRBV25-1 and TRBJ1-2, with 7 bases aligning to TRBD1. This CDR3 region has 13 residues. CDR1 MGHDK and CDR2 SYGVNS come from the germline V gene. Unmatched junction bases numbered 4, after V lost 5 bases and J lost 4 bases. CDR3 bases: TGTGCCAGCAGTTACAGGGGCACCTATGGCTACACCTTC. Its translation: CASSYRGTYGYTF.

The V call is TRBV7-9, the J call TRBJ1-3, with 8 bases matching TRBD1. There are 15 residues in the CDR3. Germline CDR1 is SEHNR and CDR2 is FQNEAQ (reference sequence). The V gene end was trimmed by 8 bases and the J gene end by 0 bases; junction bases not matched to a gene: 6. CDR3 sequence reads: CASPGGSSSGNTIYF. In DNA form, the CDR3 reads TGTGCCAGCCCAGGGGGCTCAAGCTCTGGAAACACCATATATTTT. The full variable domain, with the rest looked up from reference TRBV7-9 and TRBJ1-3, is DTGVSQNPRHKITKRGQNVTFRCDPISEHNRLYWYRQTLGQGPEFLTYFQNEAQLEKSRLLSDRFSAERPKGSFSTLEIQRTEQGDSAMYLCASPGGSSSGNTIYFGEGSWLTVV.

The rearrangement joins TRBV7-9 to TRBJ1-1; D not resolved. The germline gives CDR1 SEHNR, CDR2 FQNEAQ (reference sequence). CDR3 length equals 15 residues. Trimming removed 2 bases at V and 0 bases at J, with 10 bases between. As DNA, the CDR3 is TGTGCCAGCAGCTTACTGTCCAGGATGAACACTGAAGCTTTCTTT. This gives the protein CASSLLSRMNTEAFF. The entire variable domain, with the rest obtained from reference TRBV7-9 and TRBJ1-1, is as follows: DTGVSQNPRHKITKRGQNVTFRCDPISEHNRLYWYRQTLGQGPEFLTYFQNEAQLEKSRLLSDRFSAERPKGSFSTLEIQRTEQGDSAMYLCASSLLSRMNTEAFFGQGTRLTVV.

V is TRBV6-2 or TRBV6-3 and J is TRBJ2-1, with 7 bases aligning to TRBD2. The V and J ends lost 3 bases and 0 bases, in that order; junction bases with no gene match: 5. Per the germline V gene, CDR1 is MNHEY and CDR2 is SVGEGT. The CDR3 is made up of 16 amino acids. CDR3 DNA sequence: TGTGCCAGCAGTTATTGGGGCGGGAGCTCCTACAATGAGCAGTTCTTC. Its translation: CASSYWGGSSYNEQFF.

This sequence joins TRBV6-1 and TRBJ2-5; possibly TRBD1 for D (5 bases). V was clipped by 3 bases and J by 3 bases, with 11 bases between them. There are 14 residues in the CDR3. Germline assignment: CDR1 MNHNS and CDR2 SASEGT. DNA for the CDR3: TGTGCCAGCAGTGAGACAGCCCTCGAAGAGACCCAGTACTTC. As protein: CASSETALEETQYF.

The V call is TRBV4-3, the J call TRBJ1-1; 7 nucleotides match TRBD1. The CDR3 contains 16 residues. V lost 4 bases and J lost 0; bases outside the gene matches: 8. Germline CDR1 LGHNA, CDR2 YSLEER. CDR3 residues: CASSPGPTGMNTEAFF. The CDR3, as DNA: TGCGCCAGCAGCCCTGGACCGACAGGGATGAACACTGAAGCTTTCTTT.

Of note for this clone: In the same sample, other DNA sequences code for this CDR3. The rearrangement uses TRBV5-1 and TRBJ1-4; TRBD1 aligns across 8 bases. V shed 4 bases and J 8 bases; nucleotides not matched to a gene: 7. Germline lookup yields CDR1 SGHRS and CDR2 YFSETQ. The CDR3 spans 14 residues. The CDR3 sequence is CASSPDREGEKLFF. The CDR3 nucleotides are TGCGCCAGCAGCCCGGACAGGGAAGGGGAAAAACTGTTTTTT.

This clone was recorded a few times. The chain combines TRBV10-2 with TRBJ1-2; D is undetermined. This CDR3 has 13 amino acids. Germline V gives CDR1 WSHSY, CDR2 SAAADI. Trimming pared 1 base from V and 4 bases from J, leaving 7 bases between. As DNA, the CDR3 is TGCGCCAGCAGTGAGTGGCAGTCCTATGGCTACACCTTC. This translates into CASSEWQSYGYTF.

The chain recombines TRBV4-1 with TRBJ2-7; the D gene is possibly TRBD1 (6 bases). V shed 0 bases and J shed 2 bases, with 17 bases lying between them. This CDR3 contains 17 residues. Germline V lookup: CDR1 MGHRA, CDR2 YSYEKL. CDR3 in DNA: TGCGCCAGCAGCCAAGATTTAAGGGCCGGGACACCCTACGAGCAGTACTTC. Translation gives CASSQDLRAGTPYEQYF.

In DNA form, the CDR3 reads TGTGCCAGCAGCCAAGTGGGGAGCGCGCGGGCGTACAATGAGCAGTTCTTC. Translation gives CASSQVGSARAYNEQFF. This chain joins TRBV4-2 and TRBJ2-1, with D possibly TRBD2 on 5 matching bases. Germline loops: CDR1 LGHNA, CDR2 YNFKEQ. This CDR3 comprises 17 residues. Trimming removed 1 base at V and 4 bases at J, with 17 bases between.

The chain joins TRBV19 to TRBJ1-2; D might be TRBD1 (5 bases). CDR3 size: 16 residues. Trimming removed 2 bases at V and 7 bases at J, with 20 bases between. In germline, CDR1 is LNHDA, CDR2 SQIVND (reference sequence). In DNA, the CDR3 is TGTGCCAGTAGTATAAACCATCAGGGCCGGAATGGTGGCTACACCTTC. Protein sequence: CASSINHQGRNGGYTF.

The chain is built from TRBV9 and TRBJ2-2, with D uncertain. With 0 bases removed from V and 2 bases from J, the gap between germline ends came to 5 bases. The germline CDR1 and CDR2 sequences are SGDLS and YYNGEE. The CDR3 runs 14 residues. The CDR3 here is CASSVDYNTGELFF. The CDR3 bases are TGTGCCAGCAGCGTAGACTACAACACCGGGGAGCTGTTTTTT.

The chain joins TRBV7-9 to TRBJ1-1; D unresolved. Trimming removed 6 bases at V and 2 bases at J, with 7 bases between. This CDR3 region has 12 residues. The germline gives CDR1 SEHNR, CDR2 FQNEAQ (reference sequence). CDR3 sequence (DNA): TGTGCCAGCAGAGAACTAAACACTGAAGCTTTCTTT. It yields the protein CASRELNTEAFF.

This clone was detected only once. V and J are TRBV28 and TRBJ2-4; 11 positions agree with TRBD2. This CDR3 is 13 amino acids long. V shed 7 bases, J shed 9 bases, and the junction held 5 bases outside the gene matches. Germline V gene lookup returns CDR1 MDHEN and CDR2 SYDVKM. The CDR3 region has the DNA TGTGCCAGCATAGCGGGAGGGCCTGGCATTCAGTACTTC. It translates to CASIAGGPGIQYF. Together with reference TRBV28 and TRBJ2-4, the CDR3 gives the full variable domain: DVKVTQSSRYLVKRTGEKVFLECVQDMDHENMFWYRQDPGLGLRLIYFSYDVKMKEKGDIPEGYSVSREKKERFSLILESASTNQTSMYLCASIAGGPGIQYFGAGTRLSVL.

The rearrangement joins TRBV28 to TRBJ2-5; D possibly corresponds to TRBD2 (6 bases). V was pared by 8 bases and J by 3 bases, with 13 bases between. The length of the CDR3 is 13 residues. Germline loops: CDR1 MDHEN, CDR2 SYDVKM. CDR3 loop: CASGSSGKETQYF. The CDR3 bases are TGTGCCAGCGGGAGTAGCGGAAAAGAGACCCAGTACTTC.

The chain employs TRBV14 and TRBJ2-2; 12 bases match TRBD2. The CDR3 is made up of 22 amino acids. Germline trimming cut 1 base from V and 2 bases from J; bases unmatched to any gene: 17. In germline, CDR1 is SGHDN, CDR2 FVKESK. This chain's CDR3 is CASSQARNYWRTSGENTGELFF. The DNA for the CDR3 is TGTGCCAGCAGCCAAGCGAGGAATTATTGGAGGACTAGCGGGGAAAACACCGGGGAGCTGTTTTTT.

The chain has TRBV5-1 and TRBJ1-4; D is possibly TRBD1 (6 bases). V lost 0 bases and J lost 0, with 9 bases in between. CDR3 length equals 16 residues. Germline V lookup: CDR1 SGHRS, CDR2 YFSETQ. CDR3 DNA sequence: TGCGCCAGCAGCTTGGACAGGGTCTCAACTAATGAAAAACTGTTTTTT. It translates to CASSLDRVSTNEKLFF. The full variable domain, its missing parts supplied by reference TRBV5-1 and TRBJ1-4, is KAGVTQTPRYLIKTRGQQVTLSCSPISGHRSVSWYQQTPGQGLQFLFEYFSETQRNKGNFPGRFSGRQFSNSRSEMNVSTLELGDSALYLCASSLDRVSTNEKLFFGSGTQLSVL.

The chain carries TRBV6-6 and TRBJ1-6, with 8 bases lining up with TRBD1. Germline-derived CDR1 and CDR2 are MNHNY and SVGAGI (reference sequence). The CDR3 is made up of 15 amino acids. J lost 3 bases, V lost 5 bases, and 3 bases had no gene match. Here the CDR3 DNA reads TGTGCCAGCAGTGGGGGACAGGACTATAATTCACCCCTCCACTTT. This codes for CASSGGQDYNSPLHF.

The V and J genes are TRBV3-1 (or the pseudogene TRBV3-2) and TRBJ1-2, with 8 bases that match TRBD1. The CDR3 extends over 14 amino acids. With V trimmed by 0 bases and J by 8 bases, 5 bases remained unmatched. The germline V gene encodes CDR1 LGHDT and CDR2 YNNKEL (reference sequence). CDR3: CASSQDRTGSGYTF. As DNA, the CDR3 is TGTGCCAGCAGCCAAGACCGGACAGGGTCGGGCTACACCTTC.

This chain's CDR3 is CASSRQDSQGEQYF. CDR3 bases: TGTGCCAGCAGCCGACAAGACAGTCAGGGGGAGCAGTACTTC. The rearrangement joins TRBV7-6 to TRBJ2-7, with D possibly being TRBD1 (6 bases). Deletions cut 5 bases from V and 7 bases from J, with 18 bases between. The CDR3 runs 14 residues. Germline CDR1 is SGHVS and CDR2 is FNYEAQ.

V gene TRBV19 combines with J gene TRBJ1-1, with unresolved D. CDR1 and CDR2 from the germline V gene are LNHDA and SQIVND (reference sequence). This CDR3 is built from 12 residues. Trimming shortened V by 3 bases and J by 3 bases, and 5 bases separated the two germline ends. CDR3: CASSISYTEAFF. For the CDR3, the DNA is TGTGCCAGTAGTATTTCGTACACTGAAGCTTTCTTT.

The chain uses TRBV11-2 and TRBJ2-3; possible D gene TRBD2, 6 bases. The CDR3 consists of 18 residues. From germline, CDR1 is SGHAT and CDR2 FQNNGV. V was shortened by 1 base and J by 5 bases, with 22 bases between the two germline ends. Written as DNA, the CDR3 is TGTGCCAGCAGCTTAGGCTGGGGTAGCGGAGCCGCAGTAGATACGCAGTATTTT. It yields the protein CASSLGWGSGAAVDTQYF.

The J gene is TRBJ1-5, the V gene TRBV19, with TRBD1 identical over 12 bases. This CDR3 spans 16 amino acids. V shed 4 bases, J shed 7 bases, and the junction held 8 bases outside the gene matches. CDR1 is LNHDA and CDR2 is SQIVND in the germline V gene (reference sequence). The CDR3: CASSNGDRGLRQPQHF. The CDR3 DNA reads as TGTGCCAGTAGTAATGGGGACAGGGGGCTACGACAGCCCCAGCATTTT.

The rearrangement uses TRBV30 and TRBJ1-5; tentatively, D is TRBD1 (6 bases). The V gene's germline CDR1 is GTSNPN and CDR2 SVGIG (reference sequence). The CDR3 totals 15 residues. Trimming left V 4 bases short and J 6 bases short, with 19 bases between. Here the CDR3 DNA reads TGTGCCTGGAATTTCGGCGGGGGGCGAATTCAGCCCCAGCATTTT. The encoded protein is CAWNFGGGRIQPQHF. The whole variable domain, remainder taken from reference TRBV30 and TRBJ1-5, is SQTIHQWPATLVQPVGSPLSLECTVEGTSNPNLYWYRQAAGRGLQLLFYSVGIGQISSEVPQNLSASRPQDRQFILSSKKLLLSDSGFYLCAWNFGGGRIQPQHFGDGTRLSIL.